The sample holds one count of the clone carrying this TCR beta chain. Antigen: not known. A much larger clonotype is one base distant, so this may be a read error. The CDR3 does not close with the conserved phenylalanine or tryptophan, likely indicating a read error. The data were obtained in a study of T cell repertoires in cytomegalovirus infection. The length of the CDR3 is 16 residues. Germline V gives CDR1 SGHVT, CDR2 SQSDAQ. V lost 2 bases to trimming and J lost 7 bases, with 20 bases between them. TCRdb processed the reads anew with MiXCR; each CDR3 protein has one entry. Counted here are 700,000 to 900,000 distinct CDR3 sequences, approximately 32% occurring once; the ten biggest clones make up under 15%.

The input for sequencing was cultured CD8+ T cells from PBMCs, taken from culture after CMV antigen stimulation. The chain combines TRBV7-4 with TRBJ1-2; D unclear. The TCR was taken from a human donor in good health (CMV status not recorded). Some clones in this sample may be carry-over from other donors' samples. DNA for the CDR3: TGTGCCAGCAGCTTACGGTCGGAGCCGGCAGGTGGTGGCTACACCTAC. As protein: CASSLRSEPAGGGYTY.